This T cell receptor beta chain was recorded in a study of cytomegalovirus exposure and HLA in healthy donors. About the research overall: Prior work identified roughly 120 million unique TCR beta sequences in roughly 190 million T cells. There were approximately 80 million unique TCRs (from HLA-typed donors) in an early data release.

PCR was performed using 60 Vbeta and 13 Jbeta primers. TCRdb's table, derived via immunoSEQ multiplex PCR, lists solely in-frame clones and lacks some. The table shows about 120,000 clones, with 74% occurring only once. This donor's file did not include a recorded CMV serostatus. This CDR3 is 18 amino acids long. Per the germline V gene, CDR1 is MNHNS and CDR2 is SASEGT. J lost 4 bases, V lost 2 bases, and 13 bases had no gene match. This clone was detected only once. What it binds is not known. Whole-study findings and limits: Compared with the approximately 680-donor mean, an Asian-associated ancestry cluster reportedly had fewer N-insertions, according to a later analysis.

The receptor's source is a human donor in good health. The sample was PBMCs. V and J are TRBV6-1 and TRBJ2-1, with 8 bases aligning to TRBD2. The CDR3 region is CASSELGRGASLYNEQFF. The DNA for the CDR3 is TGTGCCAGCAGTGAATTAGGGCGGGGGGCCTCACTTTACAATGAGCAGTTCTTC.